The 20 T cell receptor beta chains listed next were all sequenced from one sample in a study of shared clonotypes between healthy human individuals. Measured with immunoSEQ multiplex PCR; TCRdb has only the in-frame clones, and not every one. The table has under 750,000 clones, roughly 72% seen once; the top ten hold less than 2%. Sequenced input: memory CD4+ T cells sorted from blood. Subset specified: CD45RA-negative fraction. The receptors stem from a woman under 40 in good health.

The V call is TRBV28, the J call TRBJ2-5; no reliable D call. The CDR3 has 15 amino acids. Between the trimmed V and J ends, which lost 3 bases and 0 bases, there was a span of 11 bases. Per the germline V gene, CDR1 is MDHEN and CDR2 is SYDVKM. In DNA, the CDR3 is TGTGCCAGCAGTTTCCGCACCCCGTACCAAGAGACCCAGTACTTC. It translates to CASSFRTPYQETQYF.

The chain combines TRBV13 with TRBJ2-6; D might be TRBD2 (5 bases). The CDR3 runs 18 residues. Deletions cut 4 bases from V and 4 bases from J, with 20 bases between. The germline gives CDR1 PRHDT, CDR2 FYEKMQ (reference sequence). The CDR3 region has the DNA TGTGCCAGCAGCTCCCAACAGAGGGCAGCAGCGGGGGCCAACGTCCTGACTTTC. This translates into CASSSQQRAAAGANVLTF.

The chain links TRBV25-1 to TRBJ2-3, with TRBD2 identical over 8 bases. With 3 bases clipped from V and 4 bases from J, the junction kept 6 bases outside the gene matches. Germline loops: CDR1 MGHDK, CDR2 SYGVNS. The CDR3 spans 15 residues. The CDR3 nucleotides are TGTGCCAGCAGTGATAGCACGGGAGGGGCAGATACGCAGTATTTT. Amino acids: CASSDSTGGADTQYF.

Note on this clone: Other DNA sequences from this sample encode an identical CDR3 as well. This chain connects TRBV7-9 to TRBJ2-3; D tentatively fits TRBD1 or TRBD2 (5 bases each). This CDR3 is built from 13 residues. Trimming removed 0 bases at V and 6 bases at J, with 7 bases between. From germline, CDR1 is SEHNR and CDR2 FQNEAQ (reference sequence). In nucleotides, the CDR3 is TGTGCCAGCAGCTTAGCGGGACCCGATACGCAGTATTTT. It translates to CASSLAGPDTQYF.

This clone was recorded a few times. The chain recombines TRBV5-3 with TRBJ2-1, with D uncertain. TRBV5-3 is flagged as an ORF with uncertain function. This CDR3 has 12 residues. The V end lost 1 base, the J end lost 8 bases, and 7 bases lay between the germline ends. Here the CDR3 reads CARSLFWYEQFF. Written as DNA, the CDR3 is TGTGCCAGAAGCTTGTTTTGGTATGAGCAGTTCTTC.

The chain couples TRBV19 to TRBJ2-1; 11 bases agree with TRBD2. Trimming cost V 6 bases and J 7 bases; bases outside gene matches: 5. Looked up from germline, CDR1 is LNHDA and CDR2 is SQIVND (reference sequence). The length of the CDR3 is 14 residues. The chain's CDR3 is CASRGTSGRNEQFF. The DNA for the CDR3 is TGTGCCAGTAGGGGGACTAGCGGTCGAAATGAGCAGTTCTTC.

V usage is TRBV6-5 and J usage is TRBJ2-2; 11 nucleotides line up with TRBD2. There are 14 residues in the CDR3. With V trimmed by 6 bases and J by 7 bases, 4 bases remained unmatched. Per the germline V gene, CDR1 is MNHEY and CDR2 is SVGAGI. The CDR3 reads CASRTSGRGGELFF. CDR3 bases: TGTGCCAGCAGAACTAGCGGGAGAGGCGGGGAGCTGTTTTTT.

The table lists this clone with many counts. The rearrangement uses TRBV5-1 and TRBJ1-1, with no clear D. CDR1 SGHRS and CDR2 YFSETQ come from the germline V gene. CDR3 length equals 14 residues. V was trimmed by 3 bases and J by 4 bases, leaving 13 bases between them. In DNA, the CDR3 is TGCGCCAGCAGCTCTACGCCGGCCAGCACTGAAGCTTTCTTT. This gives the protein CASSSTPASTEAFF.

Only one count was recorded for this clone. J is TRBJ1-5 and V is TRBV6-5, with no clear D. The CDR3 length is 12 residues. CDR1 is MNHEY, CDR2 SVGAGI, per germline. The V end was cut by 5 bases, the J end by 8 bases, with 10 bases between. The CDR3 region is CASSTSQKPQHF. The CDR3 coding sequence is TGTGCCAGCAGTACTAGTCAGAAGCCCCAGCATTTT.

The rearrangement links TRBV6-6 to TRBJ2-7; tentative D call: TRBD1 (6 bases). This CDR3 comprises 12 residues. Germline CDR1 MNHNY, CDR2 SVGAGI (reference sequence). Trimming removed 7 bases from V and 5 bases from J, with 12 bases in between. The CDR3 here is CASNRGTNEQYF. DNA for the CDR3: TGTGCCAGCAATAGGGGGACGAACGAGCAGTACTTC.

The table lists this clone with many counts. The chain carries TRBV19 and TRBJ1-2; a possible D gene is TRBD1 (6 bases). Germline CDR1 and CDR2: LNHDA and SQIVND (reference sequence). The CDR3 runs 16 residues. The V end lost 5 bases, the J end lost 4 bases, and 20 bases lay between the germline ends. In DNA form, the CDR3 reads TGTGCCAGTAGTCCACGGGACACCCGAGCGACCTATGGCTACACCTTC. The encoded protein is CASSPRDTRATYGYTF. Together with reference TRBV19 and TRBJ1-2, the CDR3 gives the full variable domain: DGGITQSPKYLFRKEGQNVTLSCEQNLNHDAMYWYRQDPGQGLRLIYYSQIVNDFQKGDIAEGYSVSREKKESFPLTVTSAQKNPTAFYLCASSPRDTRATYGYTFGSGTRLTVV.

This chain uses TRBV2 with TRBJ1-2; 7 bases match TRBD1. Germline CDR1 SNHLY, CDR2 FYNNEI. V shed 5 bases, J shed 5 bases, and the junction held 5 bases outside the gene matches. The CDR3 is 13 residues long. CDR3 protein: CASSSDREYGYTF. DNA of the CDR3: TGTGCCAGCAGTTCCGACAGGGAATATGGCTACACCTTC. Full variable domain (remainder filled in from reference TRBV2 and TRBJ1-2): EPEVTQTPSHQVTQMGQEVILRCVPISNHLYFYWYRQILGQKVEFLVSFYNNEISEKSEIFDDQFSVERPDGSNFTLKIRSTKLEDSAMYFCASSSDREYGYTFGSGTRLTVV.

This clone was seen a few times. This chain connects TRBV2 to TRBJ2-7, with 8 positions matching TRBD1. Losses at the gene ends were 5 bases for V and 6 bases for J; bases not matched to a gene: 9. The CDR3 has 14 residues. Germline V lookup: CDR1 SNHLY, CDR2 FYNNEI. DNA for the CDR3: TGTGCCAGCAGTCTCAGCCAGGGGGCGCCCGAGCAGTACTTC. Amino acid sequence: CASSLSQGAPEQYF.

This sequence joins TRBV28 and TRBJ2-7; weak D call: TRBD2 (8 bases). Germline V gives CDR1 MDHEN, CDR2 SYDVKM. The ends were cut back, 4 bases at V and 2 bases at J, with 42 bases in the middle. The CDR3 spans 24 residues. In nucleotides, the CDR3 is TGTGCCAGCAGTTATTCTGCCGTGGTACAGGGGAATAGCGGGACCTACTATCGGCCCTACGAGCAGTACTTC. It codes for CASSYSAVVQGNSGTYYRPYEQYF.

The V call is TRBV5-1, the J call TRBJ1-1; no clear D gene. CDR1 is SGHRS and CDR2 is YFSETQ in the germline V gene. Trimming removed 4 bases at V and 3 bases at J, with 7 bases between. The CDR3 is 12 amino acids. CDR3 region: CASSRWDTEAFF. In DNA, the CDR3 is TGCGCCAGCAGCAGGTGGGACACTGAAGCTTTCTTT.

This clone was seen once. The chain has TRBV6-1 and TRBJ2-7, with TRBD2 as a possible D gene (5 bases). The germline V gene encodes CDR1 MNHNS and CDR2 SASEGT. The CDR3 sequence is 12 residues long. V shed 5 bases and J shed 5 bases, with 10 bases lying between them. CDR3 amino acids: CASSPPGNEQYF. Written as DNA, the CDR3 is TGTGCCAGCAGTCCCCCGGGGAACGAGCAGTACTTC.

The chain carries TRBV7-2 and TRBJ2-1, with 9 bases identical to TRBD2. Germline assignment: CDR1 SGHTA and CDR2 FQGNSA. This CDR3 spans 15 amino acids. V shed 1 base and J 4 bases; nucleotides not matched to a gene: 2. The CDR3 loop reads CASSLDAGGYNEQFF. CDR3 in DNA: TGTGCCAGCAGCTTAGATGCGGGAGGGTACAATGAGCAGTTCTTC. Full variable domain (outside the CDR3, taken from reference TRBV7-2 and TRBJ2-1): GAGVSQSPSNKVTEKGKDVELRCDPISGHTALYWYRQSLGQGLEFLIYFQGNSAPDKSGLPSDRFSAERTGGSVSTLTIQRTQQEDSAVYLCASSLDAGGYNEQFFGPGTRLTVL.

The chain is built from TRBV19 and TRBJ2-7; 7 nucleotides line up with TRBD1. Germline V gives CDR1 LNHDA, CDR2 SQIVND (reference sequence). The CDR3 totals 14 residues. The V segment lost 3 bases and the J segment 5 bases; nucleotides outside the gene matches: 7. DNA of the CDR3: TGTGCCAGTAGTATGGGGACAGCACTGGACGAGCAGTACTTC. It specifies CASSMGTALDEQYF.

The chain couples TRBV5-4 to TRBJ2-4, with D possibly TRBD2 on 5 matching bases. Germline CDR1 SGHNT, CDR2 YYREEE (reference sequence). CDR3 size: 15 residues. Trimming left V 3 bases short and J 1 base short, with 11 bases between. This chain's CDR3 is CASSSQPGAKNIQYF. For the CDR3, the DNA is TGTGCCAGCAGCTCCCAGCCGGGGGCCAAAAACATTCAGTACTTC.

This chain joins TRBV28 and TRBJ2-5; D is perhaps TRBD2 (6 bases). The J call may be incorrect, as the DNA end agrees better with TRBJ2-7. The CDR3 loop spans 12 amino acids. In germline, CDR1 is MDHEN, CDR2 SYDVKM. The CDR3 sequence is CASIGGNDEQYF. The CDR3 DNA reads TGTGCCAGCATCGGAGGGAACGACGAGCAGTACTTC.